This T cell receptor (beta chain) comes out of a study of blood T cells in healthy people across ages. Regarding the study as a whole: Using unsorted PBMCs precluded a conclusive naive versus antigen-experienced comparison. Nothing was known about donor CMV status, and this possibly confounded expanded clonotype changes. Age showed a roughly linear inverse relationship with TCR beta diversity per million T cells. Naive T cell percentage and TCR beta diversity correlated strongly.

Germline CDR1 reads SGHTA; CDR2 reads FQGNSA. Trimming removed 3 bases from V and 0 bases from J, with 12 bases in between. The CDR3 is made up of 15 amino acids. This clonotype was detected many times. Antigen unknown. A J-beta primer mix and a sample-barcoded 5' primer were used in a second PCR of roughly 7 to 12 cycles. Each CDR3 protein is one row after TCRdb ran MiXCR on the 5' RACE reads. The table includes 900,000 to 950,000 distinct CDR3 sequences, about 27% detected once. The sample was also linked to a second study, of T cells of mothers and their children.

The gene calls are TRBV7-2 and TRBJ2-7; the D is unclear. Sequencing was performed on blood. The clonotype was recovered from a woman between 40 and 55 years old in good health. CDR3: CASSLVGRSSYEQYF. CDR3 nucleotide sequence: TGTGCCAGCAGCTTGGTGGGCAGGTCCTCCTACGAGCAGTACTTC.